The present T cell receptor (beta chain) was sequenced within a study of post-analysis software for immune sequencing data. Study background: Recorded subtypes: relapsing-remitting, secondary progressive, progressive-relapsing; some patients unannotated.

Sequencing libraries made from TCR beta cDNA carried unique molecular identifiers. TCRdb re-derived calls from the PCR reads in MiXCR, one entry per CDR3 protein. The sample carries about half a million distinct CDR3 sequences, roughly 34% recorded once. Study results and limitations: With TRBV5-6, TRBV5-1 and TRBV20-1 included, a handful of TRBV segments were more frequent in patients than in controls.

Germline CDR1 and CDR2: DFQATT and SNEGSKA (reference sequence). This CDR3 is built from 15 residues. A word on this clonotype: Its cognate antigen is unknown.

This receptor was taken from a girl between 2 and 17 years old with multiple sclerosis. Sequenced sample: blood. V is TRBV20-1 and J is TRBJ2-5; D might be TRBD1 or TRBD2, each matching 5 bases. TRBJ2-7 matches the DNA end more closely, so the J call is doubtful. The CDR3 DNA sequence: TGCAGTGCTTCTACTACGGGACCGAGTCGGTACGAGCAGTACTTC. The encoded protein is CSASTTGPSRYEQYF.